The 10 T cell receptor beta chains given below trace back to one sample, sequenced in a study of shared clonotypes between healthy human individuals. Sequencing was performed with immunoSEQ multiplex PCR; in TCRdb, only in-frame clones are kept and a portion is missing. The data contain some 1.4 million clones, around 95% of them seen just once; the ten biggest clones take up roughly 1.1%. The sample comprised naive CD4+ T cells sorted from blood. Subset here: CD45RA+ positively selected. These receptors came from a man aged 25 to 40 in good health.

Written as DNA, the CDR3 is TGTGCCAGCAGTTGGCGCGGAGGGGGCCGGCCTGGCTCCTACGAGCAGTACTTC. Its protein product is CASSWRGGGRPGSYEQYF. The V and J genes are TRBV28 and TRBJ2-7; a possible D gene is TRBD1 (7 bases). Trimming took off 4 bases at V and 0 bases at J, with 22 bases between the two ends. Germline assignment: CDR1 MDHEN and CDR2 SYDVKM. The CDR3 is 18 amino acids.

The rearrangement links TRBV15 to TRBJ1-2; D gene uncertain. Germline V gene data show CDR1 as LNHNV and CDR2 as YYDKDF (reference sequence). The CDR3 loop spans 16 amino acids. Trimming removed 0 bases at V and 0 bases at J, with 11 bases between. This CDR3 reads CATSRDLANANYGYTF. For the CDR3, the DNA is TGTGCCACCAGCAGAGATCTGGCGAACGCTAACTATGGCTACACCTTC. Filled out from reference TRBV15 and TRBJ1-2, the complete variable domain reads DAMVIQNPRYQVTQFGKPVTLSCSQTLNHNVMYWYQQKSSQAPKLLFHYYDKDFNNEADTPDNFQSRRPNTSFCFLDIRSPGLGDTAMYLCATSRDLANANYGYTFGSGTRLTVV.

The rearrangement joins TRBV5-5 to TRBJ1-5; possibly TRBD1 for D (5 bases). There are 14 residues in the CDR3. Per the germline V gene, CDR1 is SGHKS and CDR2 is YYEKEE (reference sequence). Between the trimmed V and J ends, which lost 0 bases and 6 bases, there was a span of 10 bases. The CDR3, as DNA: TGTGCCAGCAGCTTGGGTTTGGGGGGTCAGCCCCAGCATTTT. It specifies CASSLGLGGQPQHF.

This clone was picked up one time. The rearrangement joins TRBV19 to TRBJ2-7; unclear D gene. There are 11 residues in the CDR3. Trimming stripped 7 bases from V and 5 bases from J, with 9 bases between. CDR1 LNHDA and CDR2 SQIVND come from the germline V gene (reference sequence). The CDR3 protein is CASTQRNEQYF. CDR3 coding DNA: TGTGCCAGTACCCAGAGGAACGAGCAGTACTTC. Using reference TRBV19 and TRBJ2-7 for the parts outside the CDR3, the full variable domain is DGGITQSPKYLFRKEGQNVTLSCEQNLNHDAMYWYRQDPGQGLRLIYYSQIVNDFQKGDIAEGYSVSREKKESFPLTVTSAQKNPTAFYLCASTQRNEQYFGPGTRLTVT.

The J gene is TRBJ2-3, the V gene TRBV9, with D possibly being TRBD1 (5 bases). With 0 bases removed from V and 2 bases from J, the gap between germline ends came to 16 bases. The CDR3 totals 17 residues. Germline V gene data show CDR1 as SGDLS and CDR2 as YYNGEE. The CDR3 nucleotides read TGTGCCAGCAGCGTAGAGGGGTTTGCGCGTGTCACAGATACGCAGTATTTT. Translation gives CASSVEGFARVTDTQYF.

The chain couples TRBV5-1 to TRBJ1-1; a weak D match, TRBD1 (6 bases). This CDR3 has 15 amino acids. Germline loops: CDR1 SGHRS, CDR2 YFSETQ. Trimming took 0 bases from V and 1 from J, leaving 10 bases between them. CDR3 protein: CASSLVRTANTEAFF. Written as DNA, the CDR3 is TGCGCCAGCAGCTTGGTTCGGACAGCGAACACTGAAGCTTTCTTT.

V and J are TRBV29-1 and TRBJ1-2, with D uncertain. V was clipped by 4 bases and J by 0 bases, with 9 bases between them. Germline V gene data show CDR1 as SQVTM and CDR2 as ANQGSEA. The CDR3 spans 13 residues. The CDR3 is CSVVLQANYGYTF. CDR3 DNA: TGCAGCGTTGTCCTGCAAGCTAACTATGGCTACACCTTC.

The chain carries TRBV18 and TRBJ2-7; no clear D gene. Germline V gene sequence: CDR1 KGHSH, CDR2 LQKENI. V was clipped by 3 bases and J by 3 bases, with 12 bases between them. This CDR3 contains 14 residues. Written as DNA, the CDR3 is TGTGCCAGCTCACCGACCCTCTCGGTCTACGAGCAGTACTTC. It yields the protein CASSPTLSVYEQYF.

The chain carries TRBV6-5 and TRBJ1-4, with TRBD1 matching over 7 bases. Trimming took 6 bases from V and 4 from J; bases not matched to a gene: 8. CDR1 MNHEY and CDR2 SVGAGI come from the germline V gene. This CDR3 has 15 amino acids. CDR3 in amino acids: CASRPTGWGNEKLFF. The CDR3 bases are TGTGCCAGCAGACCGACAGGGTGGGGTAATGAAAAACTGTTTTTT.

The CDR3 spells CASSYGTEQTQYF. The CDR3 region has the DNA TGTGCCAGCAGTTACGGGACAGAACAGACCCAGTACTTC. The V and J genes are TRBV6-5 and TRBJ2-5; 7 nucleotides align to TRBD1. J gave up 6 bases and V 2 bases, and 3 bases lay outside the gene matches. Germline V gene data show CDR1 as MNHEY and CDR2 as SVGAGI. The CDR3 extends over 13 amino acids.